Detailed here is one T cell receptor beta chain. Just one base apart from a much larger clone, this may be a read error. The source of the sample is a study of T-cell memory formation after mild COVID-19. TCRdb ran MiXCR on the 5' RACE reads and lists one entry per CDR3 protein. The sample lists a few hundred thousand distinct CDR3 sequences; less than 25% were seen once. CDR1 MNHEY and CDR2 SVGAGI come from the germline V gene. The CDR3 is made up of 12 amino acids. The V end lost 6 bases, the J end lost 4 bases, and 9 bases lay between the germline ends. Sequencing was done on a sample of PBMCs or a T cell subset sorted from them (not recorded which). The chain recombines TRBV6-5 with TRBJ1-1, with a possible D match to TRBD1 (6 bases). The clonotype originates from an adult woman who had mild COVID-19 (a few samples of this study predate the infection). Cell type and time point are not known. CDR3 residues: CASSQGSTEAFF. The CDR3 DNA is TGTGCCAGCAGCCAGGGGAGCACTGAAGCTTTCTTT.